This is a list of T cell receptor beta chains from one sample in a study of T cells after yellow fever vaccination. TCRdb called the 5' RACE reads again in MiXCR, with one record for every CDR3 protein. This sample carries roughly 520,000 distinct CDR3 sequences, about a fifth of them seen once, and the ten largest clones take 15% to 20%. This specimen was PBMCs, taken more than 20 days after the first yellow fever vaccination. These receptors came from a man in his late teens or twenties who received the YFV17D yellow fever vaccine. The CDR3 runs from the conserved cysteine through the conserved F or W. A D gene is named only where the DNA matches it firmly. For some rows the clone size is stated as once, few or many, or as a class when expanded; others skip it.

v_gene	j_gene	abundance	d_gene	CDR3nt	CDR3aa
TRBV5-1	TRBJ2-5	many	-	TGCGCCAGCAGCACCTCGGACAGACAAGAGACCCAGTACTTC	CASSTSDRQETQYF
TRBV7-2	TRBJ1-5	few	-	TGTGCCAGCAGCTTAGGGGGCGCGGGTCAGCCCCAGCATTTT	CASSLGGAGQPQHF
TRBV7-8	TRBJ2-7	-	-	TGTGCCAGCAGCTTAGGCCGGCTAAACGAGCAGTACTTC	CASSLGRLNEQYF
TRBV4-1	TRBJ2-7	-	TRBD1	TGCGCCAGCAGCCTGGGGACAGCGACGGACTACGAGCAGTACTTC	CASSLGTATDYEQYF
TRBV10-3	TRBJ1-5	few	-	TGTGCCATCAGTGACTCCGCGACAGTCAATCAGCCCCAGCATTTT	CAISDSATVNQPQHF
TRBV7-3	TRBJ2-3	-	TRBD2	TGTGCCAGCACCGAGCGGGGGGGCCTAACAGATACGCAGTATTTT	CASTERGGLTDTQYF
TRBV20-1	TRBJ1-5	-	-	TGCAGTGCTAGGACAGGTCATGCGGGTCAGCCCCAGCATTTT	CSARTGHAGQPQHF
TRBV4-1	TRBJ1-5	few	-	TGCGCCAGCAGCCCACTACCCGCGGGTCAGCCCCAGCATTTT	CASSPLPAGQPQHF
TRBV5-1	TRBJ2-5	-	TRBD2	TGCGCCAGCAGCCCCACAATAACCGGGACTAGAGAGACCCAGTACTTC	CASSPTITGTRETQYF
TRBV2	TRBJ1-5	few	-	TGTGCCAGCAGAGTAACGGGGGCCACCTTTCTCCAGCCCCAGCATTTT	CASRVTGATFLQPQHF
TRBV7-2	TRBJ1-2	-	TRBD1	TGTGCCAGCAGCTTAGACAGGGGCGCCGGCTATGGCTACACCTTC	CASSLDRGAGYGYTF
TRBV5-1	TRBJ2-1	few	TRBD2	TGCGCCAGCAGCCCGGAGCGGGGGCGGGGACTCAATGAGCAGTTCTTC	CASSPERGRGLNEQFF
TRBV18	TRBJ2-2	-	-	TGTGCCAGCTCACCCAGTAGGACCGGGGAGCTGTTTTTT	CASSPSRTGELFF
TRBV7-6	TRBJ2-3	-	-	TGTGCCAGCAGCTTCGCTGACGGTAGCACAGATACGCAGTATTTT	CASSFADGSTDTQYF
TRBV6-6	TRBJ1-2	-	-	TGTGCCGGGACATCAGGCAACGATGGCTACACCTTC	CAGTSGNDGYTF
TRBV19	TRBJ2-2	-	TRBD2	TGTGCCAGTACCCTGGATAGCGGGGCCGGGGAGCTGTTTTTT	CASTLDSGAGELFF
TRBV7-2	TRBJ2-3	-	-	TGTGCCAGCAGCTCGTCCCAGGATACGCAGTATTTT	CASSSSQDTQYF
TRBV5-6	TRBJ2-7	-	TRBD1	TGTGCCAGCAGCTTGTTAGGACAGGGTTCCTACGAGCAGTACTTC	CASSLLGQGSYEQYF
TRBV15	TRBJ2-5	once	-	TGTGCCACCAGCAGGACTACCCAAGAGACCCAGTACTTC	CATSRTTQETQYF
TRBV7-2	TRBJ2-6	few	TRBD1	TGTGCCAGCACCAGAGACAGGGTTGCTGGGGCCAACGTCCTGACTTTC	CASTRDRVAGANVLTF
TRBV2	TRBJ2-7	-	TRBD1	TGTGCCAGCAGTCGGGACAGAAAGTACGAGCAGTACTTC	CASSRDRKYEQYF
TRBV11-2	TRBJ2-6	few	-	TGTGCCAGCAGCTTAGGGGTCCCCTCCCTCTCTGGGGCCAACGTCCTGACTTTC	CASSLGVPSLSGANVLTF
TRBV20-1	TRBJ2-5	-	TRBD1	TGCAGTGCTAGAGCCCGAAGACAGGGGGCGTGGGAGACCCAGTACTTC	CSARARRQGAWETQYF
TRBV7-2	TRBJ1-4	-	-	TGTGCCAGCAGCTTAGGAAGGGGGGATGAACTGTTTTTT	CASSLGRGDELFF
TRBV10-3	TRBJ2-7	once	TRBD1	TGTGCCATCGGGCGCGGGACAGGGTTGGACGAGCAGTACTTC	CAIGRGTGLDEQYF
TRBV7-2	TRBJ2-7	-	-	TGTGCCAGCAGCTCCAAGTTTTTCGAGCAGTACTTC	CASSSKFFEQYF
TRBV5-1	TRBJ1-4	-	TRBD1	TGCGCCAGCAGCCGAACAGGGGCCGCTGATTCGACTAATGAAAAACTGTTTTTT	CASSRTGAADSTNEKLFF